Listed below are T cell receptor beta chains from one sample, sequenced in a study of CD8+CD57+ T cells in acquired aplastic anemia. TCRdb re-called the reads through MiXCR, storing one row per CDR3 protein. Of hundreds of thousands of distinct CDR3 sequences listed, approximately 32% are singletons. The sample comprised sorted CD4+, CD8+, or CD8+CD57+ T cells (not recorded which) from PBMCs. These receptors were collected from a human donor with aplastic anemia. Each CDR3 is given with its conserved first and last residue. The D gene is left open where the match is weak. Rows give clone size only sometimes, using once, few, many, or a class for an expanded clone.

V: TRBV2; J: TRBJ2-7; size: many; D: TRBD1; CDR3: CASSEAGRQGHF; DNA: TGTGCCAGCAGTGAAGCAGGGCGACAGGGACACTTC
V: TRBV18; J: TRBJ1-6; size: -; D: TRBD1; CDR3: CASSTSGQDNSPLHF; DNA: TGTGCCAGCTCAACTTCGGGACAGGACAATTCACCCCTCCACTTT
V: TRBV20-1; J: TRBJ2-7; size: few; D: TRBD1; CDR3: CSASSTGGEQYF; DNA: TGCAGTGCGTCCTCGACAGGGGGAGAGCAGTACTTC
V: TRBV15; J: TRBJ1-2; size: -; D: TRBD1; CDR3: CATSRDLAGGETGGYTF; DNA: TGTGCCACCAGCAGAGATTTGGCAGGGGGCGAAACAGGTGGCTACACCTTC
V: TRBV3-1; J: TRBJ2-7; size: -; D: TRBD2; CDR3: CASRSGSQYEQYF; DNA: TGTGCCAGCAGAAGCGGGAGTCAGTACGAGCAGTACTTC
V: TRBV25-1; J: TRBJ1-2; size: few; D: -; CDR3: CASSWAGPYGYTF; DNA: TGTGCCAGCAGCTGGGCTGGACCCTATGGCTACACCTTC
V: TRBV11-2; J: TRBJ1-2; size: -; D: -; CDR3: CASRPIGGSRNGYTF; DNA: TGTGCCAGCAGACCTATTGGGGGGTCCAGGAATGGCTACACCTTC
V: TRBV5-8; J: TRBJ2-5; size: few; D: -; CDR3: CASSLIRAETQYF; DNA: TGTGCCAGCAGCTTGATTAGGGCAGAGACCCAGTACTTC
V: TRBV19; J: TRBJ1-5; size: many; D: -; CDR3: CASRLGFLSDQPQHF; DNA: TGTGCCAGTAGGTTGGGGTTTCTTTCGGATCAGCCCCAGCATTTT
V: TRBV5-4; J: TRBJ1-6; size: few; D: TRBD1; CDR3: CASSHDRVDSPLHF; DNA: TGTGCCAGCAGCCACGACAGGGTGGATTCACCCCTCCACTTT
V: TRBV10-3; J: TRBJ1-1; size: -; D: -; CDR3: CAWSGMAGAFF; DNA: TGTGCCTGGAGTGGCATGGCTGGGGCTTTCTTT
V: TRBV29-1; J: TRBJ2-2; size: many; D: -; CDR3: CSVERQGGTGEPFF; DNA: TGCAGCGTTGAAAGGCAGGGGGGTACCGGGGAGCCGTTTTTT
V: TRBV6-1; J: TRBJ2-2; size: few; D: -; CDR3: CASSTGRRTGELLF; DNA: TGTGCCAGCAGCACTGGGAGGCGCACCGGGGAGCTGCTTTTT
V: TRBV4-1; J: TRBJ1-3; size: -; D: -; CDR3: CASSPRWGTVGNTIYF; DNA: TGCGCCAGCAGCCCCCGGTGGGGGACCGTTGGAAACACCATATATTTT
V: TRBV29-1; J: TRBJ2-7; size: many; D: -; CDR3: CSVLRDTSSYEQYF; DNA: TGCAGCGTTCTCCGAGACACGAGCTCCTACGAGCAGTACTTC
V: TRBV6-1; J: TRBJ1-1; size: -; D: -; CDR3: CASSERMKWTEAFF; DNA: TGTGCCAGCAGTGAGAGAATGAAGTGGACTGAAGCTTTCTTT
V: TRBV7-9; J: TRBJ1-3; size: many; D: -; CDR3: CASSLALSGNTIYF; DNA: TGTGCCAGCAGCTTAGCGCTCTCGGGAAACACCATATATTTT
V: TRBV5-6; J: TRBJ2-3; size: -; D: -; CDR3: CASSLAAETDAQYF; DNA: TGTGCCAGCAGCTTGGCAGCTGAGACAGATGCGCAGTATTTT
V: TRBV11-2; J: TRBJ1-1; size: -; D: TRBD1; CDR3: CASSSHRGRDTEAFF; DNA: TGTGCCAGCAGCTCCCACAGGGGCCGGGACACTGAAGCTTTCTTT